This T cell receptor beta chain was sequenced during a study of vaccination effects on CD4 cells after COVID-19. Looking at the study overall: Samples that were drawn after vaccination came a median of 72 days after the second dose.

As to this clone: The target antigen is unknown.

Sequencing was preceded by expansion of antigen-specific CD4+ T cells with viral peptide pools in the ViraFEST assay. The culture ran for roughly 10 days before CD4+ T cells were isolated. Either the BNT162b2 or mRNA-1273 vaccine was given to participants in two doses. People in the vaccine group had not been infected with SARS-CoV-2 before, and their nucleocapsid antibodies were negative. Days 3 and 7 saw half the medium replaced with IL-2 medium. Using immunoSEQ multiplex PCR, the repertoire was profiled, and TCRdb retains in-frame clones only, with some absent. The table has tens of thousands of clones, roughly 74% seen once. The V gene end was trimmed by 1 base and the J gene end by 3 bases; junction bases not matched to a gene: 0. Germline V CDR1 and CDR2: SGHRS, YFSETQ. The CDR3 runs to 13 residues.

The chain combines TRBV5-1 with TRBJ2-7, with 8 bases matching TRBD1. The specimen comprised CD4+ T cells from PBMCs cultured with HCoV-229E spike peptides, sampled after COVID-19 vaccination. The TCR originated in a human donor who received a COVID-19 vaccine. CDR3 protein: CASSLTGGYEQYV. In DNA, the CDR3 is TGCGCCAGCAGCTTGACAGGGGGCTACGAGCAGTACGTC.